This is a list of T cell receptor beta chains from one sample in a study of blood T cell repertoires in COVID-19. Clones were sequenced by immunoSEQ multiplex PCR, and TCRdb holds only the in-frame ones, with some missing. The sample contains approximately 220,000 clones, around 86% of which appear only once. The material sequenced was peripheral blood. These receptor sequences come from a man in his sixties with acute or convalescent COVID-19. The CDR3 runs from the conserved cysteine through the conserved F or W. The D gene is left open where the match is weak. Size is stated for part of the rows, as once, few or many counts, or as a class when the clone is expanded.

d_call clone_size j_call v_call cdr3_aa cdr3_nt
. . TRBJ1-1 TRBV5-4 CASSLLVNTEAFF TGTGCCAGCAGCTTGCTAGTGAACACTGAAGCTTTCTTT
. . TRBJ2-5 TRBV6-2/TRBV6-3 CASSSPGGVKTQYF TGTGCCAGCAGTTCCCCGGGGGGCGTGAAGACCCAGTACTTC
. . TRBJ1-1 TRBV5-5 CASSSLEGLNTEAFF TGTGCCAGCAGCTCTCTCGAGGGTCTGAACACTGAAGCTTTCTTT
TRBD1 . TRBJ2-5 TRBV5-4 CASSFQGARETQYF TGTGCCAGCAGCTTCCAGGGGGCACGGGAGACCCAGTACTTC
. . TRBJ2-3 TRBV4-2 CASSQVSLGTDTQYF TGTGCCAGCAGCCAAGTCTCTCTAGGCACAGATACGCAGTATTTT
. once TRBJ1-1 TRBV7-3 CASSLNPPGLRTEAFF TGTGCCAGCAGCTTAAATCCCCCAGGGTTGAGAACTGAAGCTTTCTTT
. . TRBJ1-3 TRBV4-1 CASRGEGPSGGNTIYF TGCGCCAGCAGAGGAGAAGGGCCAAGCGGTGGAAACACCATATATTTT
TRBD1 . TRBJ1-2 TRBV9 CASSPGGQGNYGYTF TGTGCCAGCAGCCCAGGTGGACAGGGAAACTATGGCTACACCTTC
. few TRBJ2-5 TRBV10-1 CASSEAGKVQETQYF TGCGCCAGCAGTGAGGCAGGAAAGGTCCAAGAGACCCAGTACTTC
TRBD1 . TRBJ1-6 TRBV5-6 CASSLGQGGSPLHF TGTGCCAGCAGCCTAGGACAGGGTGGTTCACCCCTCCACTTT
TRBD1 . TRBJ1-2 TRBV27 CASSPQTGPYGYTF TGTGCCAGCAGTCCCCAGACAGGGCCGTATGGCTACACCTTC
. . TRBJ1-4 TRBV5-1 CASSLNRGSNEKLFF TGCGCCAGCAGCTTGAATAGGGGTTCTAATGAAAAACTGTTTTTT
TRBD1 . TRBJ1-3 TRBV19 CATPGQGENSGNTIYF TGTGCCACCCCGGGACAGGGGGAAAACTCTGGAAACACCATATATTTT
. . TRBJ2-1 TRBV5-6 CASTRIGQLPYNEQFF TGTGCCAGCACCAGAATCGGACAGCTACCCTACAATGAGCAGTTCTTC
. . TRBJ1-1 TRBV2 CASSEGGPNTEAFF TGTGCCAGCAGTGAGGGGGGTCCTAACACTGAAGCTTTCTTT
. . TRBJ1-1 TRBV19 CASSTRGGLGNTEAFF TGTGCCAGTAGTACGAGGGGGGGTCTGGGGAACACTGAAGCTTTCTTT
. . TRBJ2-7 TRBV6-6 CASTFMGEPPYEQYF TGTGCCAGCACTTTTATGGGCGAACCTCCCTACGAGCAGTACTTC
TRBD2 . TRBJ2-5 TRBV3-1/TRBV3-2 CASSPLWTSGGGQETQYF TGTGCCAGCAGCCCTCTTTGGACTAGCGGGGGGGGACAAGAGACCCAGTACTTC
. . TRBJ1-1 TRBV7-6 CASSLVTGKWDTEAFF TGTGCCAGCAGCTTAGTTACAGGGAAGTGGGACACTGAAGCTTTCTTT
TRBD1 few TRBJ1-2 TRBV29-1 CSVRQGANYGYTF TGCAGCGTAAGACAGGGAGCGAACTATGGCTACACCTTC
TRBD1 . TRBJ2-1 TRBV6-5 CASSYPGTGRNEQFF TGTGCCAGCAGTTACCCCGGGACAGGGAGAAATGAGCAGTTCTTC
. . TRBJ1-1 TRBV2 CASTPGGGRAFF TGTGCCAGCACTCCCGGGGGGGGGAGAGCTTTCTTT
. . TRBJ1-3 TRBV7-9 CASSSRPLVDSGNTIYF TGTGCCAGCAGCTCCCGCCCCCTAGTAGACTCTGGAAACACCATATATTTT
. . TRBJ2-2 TRBV7-9 CASSLPASGPNTGELFF TGTGCCAGCAGCTTGCCCGCAAGCGGGCCTAACACCGGGGAGCTGTTTTTT
. . TRBJ1-6 TRBV28 CASSSTKDRSFYNSPLHF TGTGCCAGCAGCTCTACCAAGGACAGATCTTTCTATAATTCACCCCTCCACTTT
. . TRBJ2-1 TRBV5-1 CASSSGLGVGEQFF TGCGCCAGCAGCTCCGGACTCGGGGTTGGTGAGCAGTTCTTC
. . TRBJ2-1 TRBV6-4 CASTRISDPSYNEQFF TGTGCCAGCACCCGAATCAGCGACCCTTCCTACAATGAGCAGTTCTTC
. few TRBJ2-4 TRBV6-2/TRBV6-3 CASSPGGPPKNIQYF TGTGCCAGCAGCCCTGGGGGCCCTCCCAAAAACATTCAGTACTTC
. once TRBJ2-4 TRBV6-4 CATPGQREDIQYF TGTGCCACCCCCGGACAGAGGGAAGACATTCAGTACTTC
TRBD2 . TRBJ2-1 TRBV10-3 CAISDPGTSGTQFYNEQFF TGTGCCATCAGTGACCCCGGGACTAGCGGGACCCAATTCTACAATGAGCAGTTCTTC
TRBD2 . TRBJ2-3 TRBV7-3 CASSLRSSGGPLEFYTQYF TGTGCCAGCAGCTTAAGGTCTAGCGGGGGGCCCCTGGAGTTCTATACGCAGTATTTT